This T cell receptor beta chain was identified in a study of radiation and T cells in renal cell carcinoma. Measured with immunoSEQ multiplex PCR; TCRdb has only the in-frame clones, and not every one. The table has approximately 31,000 clones, over 70% seen once. Stated time point: blood 4 weeks post-SBRT, at nephrectomy. Treatment in this sample: 15 Gy SBRT to primary tumor, nephrectomy 4 weeks later. Nephrectomy followed 15 Gy stereotactic body radiation by 4 weeks. The CDR3 is made up of 18 amino acids. With V trimmed by 0 bases and J by 1 base, 3 bases remained unmatched. Germline assignment: CDR1 SGDLS and CDR2 YYNGEE.

The source material was blood, sampled from a patient whose treatment included radiotherapy and nephrectomy. This sequence joins TRBV9 and TRBJ2-1; 14 positions match TRBD2. This clonotype was obtained from a man between 60 and 75 years old with renal cell carcinoma. CDR3 sequence: CASSVGLAGGSSYNEQFF. CDR3 DNA: TGTGCCAGCAGCGTAGGACTAGCGGGAGGGTCATCCTACAATGAGCAGTTCTTC.